The 20 T cell receptor beta chains in this list originate from one sample, sequenced in a study of blood T cell repertoires in COVID-19. TCRdb's copy holds only in-frame clones and misses some; the assay was immunoSEQ multiplex PCR. Of tens of thousands of clones listed, around 85% are singletons. Source material: peripheral blood. Source of these receptors: an older woman with acute or convalescent COVID-19.

The rearrangement uses TRBV13 and TRBJ1-1; possibly TRBD1 for D (6 bases). Trimming took 0 bases from V and 0 from J, leaving 8 bases between them. This CDR3 spans 15 amino acids. Germline CDR1 reads PRHDT; CDR2 reads FYEKMQ (reference sequence). The CDR3: CASSLGDSMNTEAFF. CDR3 bases: TGTGCCAGCAGCTTAGGGGACAGTATGAACACTGAAGCTTTCTTT.

J is TRBJ1-6 and V is TRBV7-9; D gene unclear. This CDR3 is 13 amino acids long. The germline V gene encodes CDR1 SEHNR and CDR2 FQNEAQ (reference sequence). V lost 4 bases and J 5 bases, leaving 6 bases between the germline ends. CDR3 amino acids: CASSYGDNSPLHF. In DNA form, the CDR3 reads TGTGCCAGCAGCTACGGGGATAATTCACCCCTCCACTTT.

V and J are TRBV19 and TRBJ1-4; 12 bases line up with TRBD1. The CDR3 extends over 18 amino acids. From germline, CDR1 is LNHDA and CDR2 SQIVND (reference sequence). Trimming took 6 bases from V and 2 from J; bases not matched to a gene: 10. The CDR3 DNA is TGTGCCAGTAGAGGGGGACAGGGGGCGCGGGTCACTAATGAAAAACTGTTTTTT. It codes for CASRGGQGARVTNEKLFF.

The chain recombines TRBV18 with TRBJ1-2, with a weak D call TRBD1 (5 bases). Germline assignment: CDR1 KGHSH and CDR2 LQKENI. The CDR3 runs to 15 residues. Trimming cost V 1 base and J 5 bases, with 14 bases left between them. For the CDR3, the DNA is TGTGCCAGCTCACCACAAGTGACAGAGTCTTATGGCTACACCTTC. Protein sequence: CASSPQVTESYGYTF. The variable domain in full, completed from reference TRBV18 and TRBJ1-2, reads NAGVMQNPRHLVRRRGQEARLRCSPMKGHSHVYWYRQLPEEGLKFMVYLQKENIIDESGMPKERFSAEFPKEGPSILRIQQVVRGDSAAYFCASSPQVTESYGYTFGSGTRLTVV.

This sequence joins TRBV28 and TRBJ1-5; perhaps TRBD1 as D (5 bases). This CDR3 has 15 amino acids. Germline CDR1 is MDHEN and CDR2 is SYDVKM. Trimming removed 7 bases at V and 6 bases at J, with 19 bases between. The CDR3 sequence is CASTLGGEVGQPQHF. DNA of the CDR3: TGTGCCAGCACCTTGGGGGGTGAGGTAGGTCAGCCCCAGCATTTT. Full variable domain (outside the CDR3, taken from reference TRBV28 and TRBJ1-5): DVKVTQSSRYLVKRTGEKVFLECVQDMDHENMFWYRQDPGLGLRLIYFSYDVKMKEKGDIPEGYSVSREKKERFSLILESASTNQTSMYLCASTLGGEVGQPQHFGDGTRLSIL.

The rearrangement links TRBV10-2 to TRBJ1-1; maybe TRBD1 (6 bases). V was trimmed by 6 bases and J by 5 bases, leaving 13 bases between them. The CDR3 spans 13 residues. Per the germline V gene, CDR1 is WSHSY and CDR2 is SAAADI. DNA of the CDR3: TGCGCCAGCAGGCCGACAGGCCTGACTGAAGCTTTCTTT. This gives the protein CASRPTGLTEAFF.

This chain connects TRBV7-9 to TRBJ2-3; 13 bases fit TRBD2. Per germline, CDR1 SEHNR and CDR2 FQNEAQ (reference sequence). This CDR3 contains 19 residues. V was pared by 1 base and J by 6 bases, with 13 bases of the junction left unmatched. This CDR3 is CASSLGAGGRTSGSDTQYF. In DNA, the CDR3 is TGTGCCAGCAGCTTAGGGGCCGGGGGCAGGACTAGCGGGAGCGATACGCAGTATTTT.

Only one count was recorded for this clone. V gene TRBV14 combines with J gene TRBJ2-3, with D possibly matching TRBD2 (6 bases). Between the trimmed V and J ends, which lost 4 bases and 6 bases, there was a span of 20 bases. This CDR3 is built from 16 residues. The germline gives CDR1 SGHDN, CDR2 FVKESK. Here the CDR3 reads CASSRGASEPHDTQYF. The CDR3 nucleotides are TGTGCCAGCAGCCGCGGGGCTAGCGAACCGCACGATACGCAGTATTTT.

CDR3 in DNA: TGTGCCAGCAGCGAGTCCCTGAGCTCTGGAAACACCATATATTTT. It codes for CASSESLSSGNTIYF. V gene TRBV6-5 combines with J gene TRBJ1-3; D unclear. Germline V gene data show CDR1 as MNHEY and CDR2 as SVGAGI. The CDR3 spans 15 residues. V lost 6 bases and J lost 0, with 12 bases in between.

The gene calls are TRBV19 and TRBJ2-1; 8 nucleotides align to TRBD2. V shed 6 bases and J 7 bases; nucleotides not matched to a gene: 11. The CDR3 loop spans 15 amino acids. Looked up from germline, CDR1 is LNHDA and CDR2 is SQIVND (reference sequence). CDR3 residues: CASRVSGTTANEQFF. CDR3 coding DNA: TGTGCCAGTAGAGTTAGCGGGACGACAGCGAATGAGCAGTTCTTC.

The chain uses TRBV4-1 and TRBJ2-2; D not certain. Trimming took off 1 base at V and 6 bases at J, with 12 bases between the two ends. Per the germline V gene, CDR1 is MGHRA and CDR2 is YSYEKL. This CDR3 contains 15 residues. The CDR3 here is CASSQVPRGPGELFF. CDR3 nucleotides: TGCGCCAGCAGCCAAGTCCCCCGTGGGCCCGGGGAGCTGTTTTTT.

The V and J genes are TRBV6-6 and TRBJ2-2; TRBD1 matches at 9 bases. The CDR3 covers 14 residues. After removal of 8 bases from V and 6 bases from J, the junction contained 7 bases not matched to a gene. CDR1 MNHNY and CDR2 SVGAGI come from the germline V gene (reference sequence). CDR3 sequence (DNA): TGTGCCAGCGACGGGACAGGGAGTGCCGGGGAGCTGTTTTTT. Translation: CASDGTGSAGELFF.

The chain employs TRBV7-2 and TRBJ2-5; 7 nucleotides agree with TRBD1. J gave up 0 bases and V 8 bases, and 3 bases lay outside the gene matches. The CDR3 has 13 residues. Germline CDR1 SGHTA, CDR2 FQGNSA. The CDR3 region is CASGRGYQETQYF. CDR3 in DNA: TGTGCCAGCGGCAGGGGGTACCAAGAGACCCAGTACTTC.

The V call is TRBV10-1, the J call TRBJ2-7; D ambiguous. From germline, CDR1 is WNHNN and CDR2 SYGVQD (reference sequence). CDR3 length equals 13 residues. V was shortened by 3 bases and J by 4 bases, with 10 bases between the two germline ends. DNA of the CDR3: TGCGCCAGCAGTGAATATAGTGTTTACGAGCAGTACGTC. This translates into CASSEYSVYEQYV.

This chain uses TRBV5-1 with TRBJ1-2, with a tentative D call TRBD1 (6 bases). The V end lost 1 base, the J end lost 5 bases, and 12 bases lay between the germline ends. The CDR3 contains 14 residues. The germline gives CDR1 SGHRS, CDR2 YFSETQ. The CDR3 region has the DNA TGCGCCAGCAGCTTGTCAGGGGACTATTATGGCTACACCTTC. Residues: CASSLSGDYYGYTF.

The V and J genes are TRBV4-3 and TRBJ1-6; 7 bases map to TRBD1. This CDR3 is built from 15 residues. Losses at the gene ends were 1 base for V and 7 bases for J; bases not matched to a gene: 4. The germline V gene has CDR1 LGHNA and CDR2 YSLEER. CDR3 nucleotide sequence: TGCGCCAGCAGCCAAGGCGGGACAGCAAATTCACCCCTCCACTTT. Translated: CASSQGGTANSPLHF.

J is TRBJ2-3 and V is TRBV11-2; the match to TRBD2 covers 8 bases. The CDR3 extends over 16 amino acids. The germline V gene encodes CDR1 SGHAT and CDR2 FQNNGV. With V trimmed by 5 bases and J by 4 bases, 11 bases remained unmatched. CDR3 bases: TGTGCCAGCAGCCCCAGGGCGGGAGGATTTGCAGATACGCAGTATTTT. Its translation: CASSPRAGGFADTQYF.

V gene TRBV7-2 combines with J gene TRBJ1-2, with D unclear. Germline loops: CDR1 SGHTA, CDR2 FQGNSA. The CDR3 is made up of 13 amino acids. Trimming took off 2 bases at V and 4 bases at J, with 8 bases between the two ends. The CDR3 coding sequence is TGTGCCAGCAGCTTAAGCGGCAGCTATGGCTACACCTTC. Translating it yields CASSLSGSYGYTF.

This clone was observed a single time. The rearrangement links TRBV6-5 to TRBJ1-2, with TRBD1 matching 7 bases. From germline, CDR1 is MNHEY and CDR2 SVGAGI. After removal of 5 bases from V and 4 bases from J, the junction contained 10 bases not matched to a gene. The CDR3 has 15 amino acids. This chain's CDR3 is CASSLQRQGPYGYTF. In nucleotides, the CDR3 is TGTGCCAGCAGTCTCCAACGACAGGGTCCCTATGGCTACACCTTC.

The chain combines TRBV3-1 (or the pseudogene TRBV3-2) with TRBJ2-2; D possibly corresponds to TRBD1 (5 bases). CDR1 is LGHDT, CDR2 YNNKEL, per germline (reference sequence). The CDR3 contains 16 residues. The V end was cut by 2 bases, the J end by 1 base, with 11 bases between. In DNA, the CDR3 is TGTGCCAGCAGCCAAAATAGGGGTTTGAACACCGGGGAGCTGTTTTTT. This encodes CASSQNRGLNTGELFF.